This T cell receptor (beta chain) stems from a study of technical replicates of blood from several donors. Data came from immunoSEQ multiplex PCR; TCRdb stores just in-frame clones and leaves some out. Here the sample spans under 90,000 clones, roughly 96% being singletons. This CDR3 spans 16 amino acids. Trimming pared 3 bases from V and 0 bases from J, leaving 12 bases between. From germline, CDR1 is MDHEN and CDR2 SYDVKM. The chain joins TRBV28 to TRBJ2-1, with D tentatively TRBD1 (7 bases). The TCR originated in a human donor in good health. The sample taken for sequencing was T cells isolated from PBMCs. The CDR3 region has the DNA TGTGCCAGCAGTTTCAGGAGGGGGCTCTCCTACAATGAGCAGTTCTTC. Encoded protein: CASSFRRGLSYNEQFF.